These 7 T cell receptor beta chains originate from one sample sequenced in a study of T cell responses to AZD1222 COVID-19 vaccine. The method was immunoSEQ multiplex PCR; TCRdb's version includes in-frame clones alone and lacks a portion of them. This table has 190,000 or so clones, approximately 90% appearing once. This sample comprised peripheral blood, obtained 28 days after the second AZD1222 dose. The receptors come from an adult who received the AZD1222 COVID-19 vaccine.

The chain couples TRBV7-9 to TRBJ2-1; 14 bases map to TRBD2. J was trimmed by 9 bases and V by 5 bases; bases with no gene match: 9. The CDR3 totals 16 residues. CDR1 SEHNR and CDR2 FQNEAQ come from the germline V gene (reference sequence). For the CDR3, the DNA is TGTGCCAGCAGCCGCAATCGGACTAGCGGGAGGCGTGAGCAGTTCTTC. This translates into CASSRNRTSGRREQFF.

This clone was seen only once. The CDR3 is CASSPRDGIYEQYF. The CDR3 bases are TGTGCCAGCAGTCCACGGGACGGAATATACGAGCAGTACTTC. J is TRBJ2-7 and V is TRBV6-2 or TRBV6-3, with D perhaps matching TRBD1 or TRBD2 (5 bases each). This CDR3 spans 14 amino acids. Trimming removed 5 bases from V and 4 bases from J, with 15 bases in between. The V gene's germline CDR1 is MNHEY and CDR2 SVGEGT.

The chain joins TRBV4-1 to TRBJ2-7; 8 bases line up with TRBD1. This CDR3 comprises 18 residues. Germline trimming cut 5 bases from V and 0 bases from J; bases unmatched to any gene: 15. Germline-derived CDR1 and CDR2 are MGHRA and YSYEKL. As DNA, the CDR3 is TGCGCCAGCAGCTTTCTGCCCCCGGACAGGGAAAGCTCCTACGAGCAGTACTTC. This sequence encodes CASSFLPPDRESSYEQYF.

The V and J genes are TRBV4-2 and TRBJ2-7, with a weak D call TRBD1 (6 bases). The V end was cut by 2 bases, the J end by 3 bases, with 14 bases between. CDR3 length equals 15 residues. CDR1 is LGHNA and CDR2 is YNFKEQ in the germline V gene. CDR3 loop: CASSQSGPGDYEQYF. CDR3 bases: TGTGCCAGCAGCCAATCGGGACCAGGGGACTACGAGCAGTACTTC.

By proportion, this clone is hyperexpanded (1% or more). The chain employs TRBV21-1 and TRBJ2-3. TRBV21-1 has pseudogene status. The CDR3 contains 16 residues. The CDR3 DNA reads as TGTGCCAGCAAGGGTTGGCAGCGCGCTAGCACAGATACGCAGTATTTT. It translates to CASKGWQRASTDTQYF.

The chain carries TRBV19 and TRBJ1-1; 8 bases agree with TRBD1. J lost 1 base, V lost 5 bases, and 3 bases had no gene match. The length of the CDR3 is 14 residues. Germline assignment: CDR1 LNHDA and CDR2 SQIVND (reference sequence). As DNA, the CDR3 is TGTGCCAGTAGTGTTCAGGGGGCGAACACTGAAGCTTTCTTT. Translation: CASSVQGANTEAFF.

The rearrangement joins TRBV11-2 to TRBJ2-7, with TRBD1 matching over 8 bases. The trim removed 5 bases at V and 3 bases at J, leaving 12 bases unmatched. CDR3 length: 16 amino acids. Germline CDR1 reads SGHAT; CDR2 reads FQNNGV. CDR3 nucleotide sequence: TGTGCCAGCAGCCCGGTTGGTAGACAGGGGATCTACGAGCAGTACTTC. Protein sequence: CASSPVGRQGIYEQYF.